The present entry profiles one T cell receptor (beta chain) with its context. No antigen is known for it. Germline-derived CDR1 and CDR2 are DFQATT and SNEGSKA (reference sequence). V gave up 4 bases and J gave up 2 bases, with 11 bases separating them. This CDR3 has 13 amino acids. The data stem from a study of vaccination and CD4 T cells after COVID-19. At the Johns Hopkins FTIC core, DNA taken from cultured CD4+ T cells was sequenced by way of the Oncomine TCR Beta short-read assay. MiXCR, run by TCRdb on the PCR reads, gives a single entry per CDR3 protein. The table lists 20,000 to 25,000 distinct CDR3 sequences, 43% of them singletons. Described time point: late sampling 161 to 241 days after vaccination in a few convalescent patients. The treatment: roughly 11-day PBMC culture with coronavirus spike peptide pools or control peptides (ViraFEST assay).

This TCR came from a human donor who had recovered from COVID-19. The starting material was CD4+ T cells from blood, cultured in vitro, obtained about 7 months after SARS-CoV-2 vaccination. The gene calls are TRBV20-1 and TRBJ2-5; D is undetermined. The DNA of the CDR3 is TGCAGTGCTAAAAAGGACGCACAAGAGACCCAGTACTTC. Translating gives CSAKKDAQETQYF.